These T cell receptor beta chains were read from a single sample in a study of T cell changes during pregnancy in multiple sclerosis. The data were produced by immunoSEQ multiplex PCR, yet TCRdb's version contains in-frame clones alone and is incomplete. There are tens of thousands of clones in the sample; approximately 94% occur only once, and about 0.6% lies in the top ten. The starting material was CD4+ T cells from peripheral blood mononuclear cells, obtained in the second trimester of pregnancy. The receptors derive from a female donor with multiple sclerosis, enrolled in a pregnancy study. Each CDR3 is given with its conserved first and last residue. The D gene is left open where the match is weak. A clone size is listed for some rows: how often the clone was seen (once, few, many), or a class if it is expanded.

-,-,TRBV30,TRBJ1-5,TGTGCCTGGAACAATATGGGCAGAAATCAGCCCCAGCATTTT,CAWNNMGRNQPQHF
-,-,TRBV5-6,TRBJ1-4,TGTGCCAGCAGCTTGGCTCTAACTAATGAAAAACTGTTTTTT,CASSLALTNEKLFF
-,-,TRBV6-5,TRBJ1-2,TGTGCCAGCAGTTACACTGGTCTTCGGGGGGAAGGTGGCTACACCTTC,CASSYTGLRGEGGYTF
TRBD1,-,TRBV9,TRBJ2-2,TGTGCCAGCAGCATTCATCGGGGACAGCAGAACACCGGGGAGCTGTTTTTT,CASSIHRGQQNTGELFF
TRBD2,-,TRBV18,TRBJ2-3,TGTGCCAGCTCAGGACTAGCGGGTGTGGATACGCAGTATTTT,CASSGLAGVDTQYF
-,-,TRBV11-2,TRBJ2-7,TGTGCCAGCAGCGCAGGCGGGGGCCACGAGCAGTACTTC,CASSAGGGHEQYF
-,-,TRBV5-1,TRBJ1-2,TGCGCCAGCAGCTTGGATACTCTATACTATGGCTACACCTTC,CASSLDTLYYGYTF
TRBD2,-,TRBV5-6,TRBJ2-3,TGTGCCAGCAGCTTGGAACTAGCGGGGGGAAAAGATACGCAGTATTTT,CASSLELAGGKDTQYF
-,-,TRBV2,TRBJ1-1,TGTGCCAGCAATCTACGGGGAAGGGACACTGAAGCTTTCTTT,CASNLRGRDTEAFF
TRBD1,-,TRBV15,TRBJ2-1,TGTGCCACCAGCCTGGACAGGGGCGGGCATGAGCAGTTCTTC,CATSLDRGGHEQFF
-,-,TRBV4-3,TRBJ2-1,TGCGCCAGCAGCCAAGGGGGCACAGGTTACAATGAGCAGTTCTTC,CASSQGGTGYNEQFF
-,-,TRBV6-6,TRBJ2-3,TGTGCCAGCCGTAACACAGATACGCAGTATTTT,CASRNTDTQYF
TRBD1,-,TRBV7-9,TRBJ1-2,TGTGCCAGCAGCTACCAAGGACAGGGATATGGCTACACCTTC,CASSYQGQGYGYTF
TRBD2,few,TRBV6-1,TRBJ2-2,TGTGCCAGCAGCCCTATAGCGGGGTCCGGGGAGCTGTTTTTT,CASSPIAGSGELFF
-,-,TRBV7-2,TRBJ2-5,TGTGCCAGCAGCTTAGAGGCGGGACCGGAGACCCAGTACTTC,CASSLEAGPETQYF
-,few,TRBV19,TRBJ1-1,TGTGCCAGTAGTATGGGCCAGGGGATGAACACTGAAGCTTTCTTT,CASSMGQGMNTEAFF
-,-,TRBV2,TRBJ2-2,TGTGCCAGCAGCGGGGGGCTCCCCGGGGAGCTGTTTTTT,CASSGGLPGELFF
TRBD1,-,TRBV29-1,TRBJ2-7,TGCAGCGTTGTAGGGACAGCAACAGCCTACGAGCAGTACTTC,CSVVGTATAYEQYF
-,-,TRBV7-2,TRBJ1-2,TGTGCCAGCAGCTTAGGCGCCGAGTATGGCTACACCTTC,CASSLGAEYGYTF
-,-,TRBV29-1,TRBJ2-4,TGCAGCGCGAAGGCAGATACTATAGCCAAAAACATTCAGTACTTC,CSAKADTIAKNIQYF
-,-,TRBV7-9,TRBJ1-2,TGTGCCAGCGGTTTGGGAGGGATCTATTATGGCTACACCTTC,CASGLGGIYYGYTF
TRBD2,-,TRBV5-6,TRBJ2-3,TGTGCCAGCAGCTTTCCTAGCGGGGAACCCACAGATACGCAGTATTTT,CASSFPSGEPTDTQYF
TRBD2,-,TRBV10-3,TRBJ2-1,TGTGCCATCAGTGAGGCGCTAGCGGGGGGGCCCTACAATGAGCAGTTCTTC,CAISEALAGGPYNEQFF
TRBD1,once,TRBV6-1,TRBJ1-3,TGTGCCAGCAGTGAAATGGGACAGTCTATCTCTGGAAACACCATATATTTT,CASSEMGQSISGNTIYF
-,once,TRBV11-1,TRBJ1-3,TGTGCCAGCAGCCACAGGTCCACCGGAAACACCATATATTTT,CASSHRSTGNTIYF